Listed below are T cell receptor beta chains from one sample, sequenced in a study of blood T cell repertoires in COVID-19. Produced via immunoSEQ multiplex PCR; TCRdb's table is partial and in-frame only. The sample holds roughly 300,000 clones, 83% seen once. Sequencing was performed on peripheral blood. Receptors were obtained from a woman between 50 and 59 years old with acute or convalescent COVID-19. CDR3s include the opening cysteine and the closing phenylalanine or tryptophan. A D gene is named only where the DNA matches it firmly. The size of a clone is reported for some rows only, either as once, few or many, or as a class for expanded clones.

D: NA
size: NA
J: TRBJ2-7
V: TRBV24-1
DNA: TGTGCCACCAGTGACCCGGACAGACCGGGCGAGCAGTACTTC
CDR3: CATSDPDRPGEQYF

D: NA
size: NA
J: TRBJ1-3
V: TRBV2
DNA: TGTGCCAGCAGTGACAACTCTGGAAACACCATATATTTT
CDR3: CASSDNSGNTIYF

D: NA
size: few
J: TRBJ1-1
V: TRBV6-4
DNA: TGTGCCAGCAGTGACAGCTCCAGGGGCACTGAAGCTTTCTTT
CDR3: CASSDSSRGTEAFF

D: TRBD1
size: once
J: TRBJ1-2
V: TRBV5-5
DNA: TGTGCCAGCAGCTTAAGCTCAACTGGGACAGGCCGAGACTATGGCTACACCTTC
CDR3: CASSLSSTGTGRDYGYTF

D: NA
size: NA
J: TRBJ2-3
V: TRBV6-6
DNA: TGTGCCAGCAGTTTTCCGGGAGCGAGCACAGATACGCAGTATTTT
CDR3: CASSFPGASTDTQYF

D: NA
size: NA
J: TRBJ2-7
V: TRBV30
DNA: TGTGCCTGGAGTCGACAGGAGAATTACGAGCAGTACTTC
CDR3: CAWSRQENYEQYF

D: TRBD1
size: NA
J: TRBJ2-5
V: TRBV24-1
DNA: TGTGCCACCAGTGAGCTTGCCGGGACAGGGACATCTATGGCCCAGTACTTC
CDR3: CATSELAGTGTSMAQYF

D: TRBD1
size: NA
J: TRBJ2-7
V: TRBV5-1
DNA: TGCGCCAGCAGCGCCCACTCGCAGGGGGCTGGAGTCGGCGAGCAGTACTTC
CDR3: CASSAHSQGAGVGEQYF

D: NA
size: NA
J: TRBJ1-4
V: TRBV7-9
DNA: TGTGCCAGCATCGCGGAAGCTTCTAATGAAAAACTGTTTTTT
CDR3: CASIAEASNEKLFF

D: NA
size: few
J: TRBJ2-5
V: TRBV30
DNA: TGTGCCTGGAGTGTACCCCTCGGCTGGGCAGACCAAGAGACCCAGTACTTC
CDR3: CAWSVPLGWADQETQYF

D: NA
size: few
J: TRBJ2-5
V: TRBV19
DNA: TGTGCCAGTAGGGGCGTTTTTCAAGAGACCCAGTACTTC
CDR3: CASRGVFQETQYF

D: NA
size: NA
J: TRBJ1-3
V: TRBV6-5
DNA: TGTGCCGTTGGGACGGGGGGTGAGCTGGGAAACACCATATATTTT
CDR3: CAVGTGGELGNTIYF

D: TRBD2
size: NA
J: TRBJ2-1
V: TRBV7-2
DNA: TGTGCCAGCAGCCCCCGGACTAGCTTGCATGAGCAGTTCTTC
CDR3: CASSPRTSLHEQFF

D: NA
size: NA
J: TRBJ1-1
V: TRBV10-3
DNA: TGTGCCAAAACGGGGGGCGAAGGGACTGAAGCTTTCTTT
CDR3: CAKTGGEGTEAFF

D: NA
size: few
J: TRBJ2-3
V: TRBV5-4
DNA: TGTGCCAGCAGCTTGGGGAGGGGGGGCCCCCTGGAGGCAGATACGCAGTATTTT
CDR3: CASSLGRGGPLEADTQYF

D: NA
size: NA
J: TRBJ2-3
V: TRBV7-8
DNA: TGTGCCAGCGCCCAACAGGGCAGATCTAGCACAGATACGCAGTATTTT
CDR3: CASAQQGRSSTDTQYF

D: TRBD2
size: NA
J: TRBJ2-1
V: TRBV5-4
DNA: TGTGCCAGCAGCTCGGGACTACAGAGCTCCTACAATGAGCAGTTCTTC
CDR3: CASSSGLQSSYNEQFF

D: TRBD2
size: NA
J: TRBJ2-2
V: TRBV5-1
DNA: TGCGCCAGCAGCTTGGTTGCGGGGGGTGGCACCGGGGAGCTGTTTTTT
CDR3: CASSLVAGGGTGELFF

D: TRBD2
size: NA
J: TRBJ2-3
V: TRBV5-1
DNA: TGCGCCAGCAGCTTCGGGGGGATCACAGATACGCAGTATTTT
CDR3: CASSFGGITDTQYF

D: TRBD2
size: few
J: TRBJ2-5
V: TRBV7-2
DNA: TGTGCCAGCAGCTTTCCCGGGGTTGGCGGGGGGACCCAGTACTTC
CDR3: CASSFPGVGGGTQYF

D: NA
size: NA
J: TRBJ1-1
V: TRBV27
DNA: TGTGCCAGCAGGAGAGTCCTGAACACTGAAGCTTTCTTT
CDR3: CASRRVLNTEAFF

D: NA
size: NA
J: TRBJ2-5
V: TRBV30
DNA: TGTGCCTGGATATCAGCGTACCAAGAGACCCAGTACTTC
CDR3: CAWISAYQETQYF

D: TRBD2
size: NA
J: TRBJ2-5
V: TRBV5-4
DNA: TGTGCCAGCAGCCCTGGGAGGGTCCAAGAGACCCAGTACTTC
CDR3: CASSPGRVQETQYF

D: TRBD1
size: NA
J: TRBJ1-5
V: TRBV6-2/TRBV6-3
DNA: TGTGCCAGCAGTTTCGTGACAGGGGGCGATTGGCAGCCCCAGCATTTT
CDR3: CASSFVTGGDWQPQHF

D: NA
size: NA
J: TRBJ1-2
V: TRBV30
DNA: TGTGCCGGCAGCGGGGGGAAATATGGTGGCTACACCTTC
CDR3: CAGSGGKYGGYTF

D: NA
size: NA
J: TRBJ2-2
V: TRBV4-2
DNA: TGTGCCAGCAGCCAAGCGGGAGAAGACACCGGGGAGCTGTTTTTT
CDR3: CASSQAGEDTGELFF

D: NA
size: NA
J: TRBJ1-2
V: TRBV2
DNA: TGTGCCAGCAGTGAAGTGGTAGATGCGGGCTACACCTTC
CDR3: CASSEVVDAGYTF

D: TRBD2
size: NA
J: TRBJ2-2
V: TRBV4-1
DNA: TGCGCCAGCAGCCACACGACTAGCCTCATAACCGGGGAGCTGTTTTTT
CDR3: CASSHTTSLITGELFF

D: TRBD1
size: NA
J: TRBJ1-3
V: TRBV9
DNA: TGTGCCAGCAGCTTTGGACAGGGGGCGGTGGGAAACACCATATATTTT
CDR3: CASSFGQGAVGNTIYF

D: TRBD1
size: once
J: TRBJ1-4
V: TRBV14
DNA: TGTGCCAGCAGCATGTTACAGGGGGTTAGTGAAAAACTGTTTTTT
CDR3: CASSMLQGVSEKLFF

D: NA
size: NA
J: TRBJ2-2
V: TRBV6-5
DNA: TGTGCCAGCAGTTCTGGGAGCCAAGTCACCGGGGAGCTGTTTTTT
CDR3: CASSSGSQVTGELFF

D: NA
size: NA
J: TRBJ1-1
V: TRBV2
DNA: TGTGCCAGCAGTGAAAATAGCGACACGGCGAACACTGAAGCTTTCTTT
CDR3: CASSENSDTANTEAFF

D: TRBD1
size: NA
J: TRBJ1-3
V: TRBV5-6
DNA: TGTGCCAGCAGCTCATTCCGGGACAGGGCCTCTGGAAACACCATATATTTT
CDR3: CASSSFRDRASGNTIYF

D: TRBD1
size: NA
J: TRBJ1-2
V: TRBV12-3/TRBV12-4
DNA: TGTGCCAGCAGTCTAGGGACAGCCTACACCTTC
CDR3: CASSLGTAYTF

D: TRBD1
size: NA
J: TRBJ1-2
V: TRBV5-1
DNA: TGCGCCAGCAGTCCGGACAGGGGGCATGGCTACACCTTC
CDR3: CASSPDRGHGYTF

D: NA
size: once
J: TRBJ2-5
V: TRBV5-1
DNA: TGCGCCAGCAGCTTGGGGGGCCGTGAGACCCAGTACTTC
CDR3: CASSLGGRETQYF

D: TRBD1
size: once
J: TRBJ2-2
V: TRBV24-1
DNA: TGTGCCACCAGTGACTCACAGGGGGCCTTAACCGGGGAGCTGTTTTTT
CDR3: CATSDSQGALTGELFF

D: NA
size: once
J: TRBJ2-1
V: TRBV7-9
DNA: TGTGCCAGCGGACACCTTTACAATGAGCAGTTCTTC
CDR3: CASGHLYNEQFF

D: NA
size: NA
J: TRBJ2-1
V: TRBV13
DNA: TGTGCCAGCCGAGCTTATGCCAGCGGACTCTACAATGAGCAGTTCTTC
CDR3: CASRAYASGLYNEQFF

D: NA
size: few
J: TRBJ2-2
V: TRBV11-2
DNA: TGTGCCAGCAGCTTGGGCGCGAACACCGGGGAGCTGTTTTTT
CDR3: CASSLGANTGELFF

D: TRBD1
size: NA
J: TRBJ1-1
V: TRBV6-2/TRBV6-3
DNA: TGTGCCAGCAGTATTGACAGGGGGCGAGGGACTGAAGCTTTCTTT
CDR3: CASSIDRGRGTEAFF

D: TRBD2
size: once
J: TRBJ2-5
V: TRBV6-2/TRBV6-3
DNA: TGTGCCAGCAGTTATACCTTCGCTAGCGGGGGAAGAGAGACCCAGTACTTC
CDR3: CASSYTFASGGRETQYF

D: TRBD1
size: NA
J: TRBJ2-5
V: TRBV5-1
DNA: TGCGCCAGCAGCTGGGCGGACAGGGGGCAAGAGACCCAGTACTTC
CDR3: CASSWADRGQETQYF

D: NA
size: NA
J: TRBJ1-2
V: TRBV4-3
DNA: TGCGCCAGCAGCCAAGATTGGCAGGGGCCATATGGCTACACCTTC
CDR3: CASSQDWQGPYGYTF

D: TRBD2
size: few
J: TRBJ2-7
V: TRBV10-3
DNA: TGTGCCATCAGTGTGACTAGCGGGAGGATCTACGAGCAGTACTTC
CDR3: CAISVTSGRIYEQYF

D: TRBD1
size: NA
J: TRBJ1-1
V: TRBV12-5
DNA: TGTGCTAGTGCTTCTGGACAGGGAGGAACTGAAGCTTTCTTT
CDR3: CASASGQGGTEAFF

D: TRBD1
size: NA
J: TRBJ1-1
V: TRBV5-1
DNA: TGCGCCAGCAGCTGGTACAGGGGGCCCACTGAAGCTTTCTTT
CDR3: CASSWYRGPTEAFF

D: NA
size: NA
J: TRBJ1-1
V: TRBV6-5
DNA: TGTGCCAGCAGTTACTCCCGGCAGGCGAACACTGAAGCTTTCTTT
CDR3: CASSYSRQANTEAFF

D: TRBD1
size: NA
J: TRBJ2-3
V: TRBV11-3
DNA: TGTGCCAGTTCGAAGACAGGGACCCTCACAGATACGCAGTATTTT
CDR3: CASSKTGTLTDTQYF

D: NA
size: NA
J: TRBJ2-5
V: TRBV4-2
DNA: TGTGCCAGCAGCCAGAACATCCGGTCGGGGACCCAGTACTTC
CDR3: CASSQNIRSGTQYF

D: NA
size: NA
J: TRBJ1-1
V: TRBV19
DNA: TGTGCCAGTAGTATATCCCCGACAGTTAACACTGAAGCTTTCTTT
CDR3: CASSISPTVNTEAFF

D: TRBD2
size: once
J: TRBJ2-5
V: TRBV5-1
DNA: TGCGCCAGCAGCTTGCCTAGCGGGGAAGAGACCCAGTACTTC
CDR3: CASSLPSGEETQYF

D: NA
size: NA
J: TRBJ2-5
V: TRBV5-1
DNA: TGCGCCAGCAGCCCCGGGTACCCTGGAGAGACCCAGTACTTC
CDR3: CASSPGYPGETQYF

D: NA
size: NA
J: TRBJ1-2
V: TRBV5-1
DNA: TGCGCCAGCAGCTCAGGGGTTGATGGCTACACCTTC
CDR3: CASSSGVDGYTF

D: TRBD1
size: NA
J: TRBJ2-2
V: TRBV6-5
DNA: TGTGCCAGCAGGGACAGGGGGGCGAACACCGGGGAGCTGTTTTTT
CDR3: CASRDRGANTGELFF

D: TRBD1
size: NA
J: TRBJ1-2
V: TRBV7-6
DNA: TGTGCCAGCAGCCTAATGCAGGGGGCGGGAGGCTACACCTTC
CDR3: CASSLMQGAGGYTF

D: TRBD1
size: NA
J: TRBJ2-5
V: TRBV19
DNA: TGTGCCAGTAGTACTAGGACAGGGTTGGTAGAGACCCAGTACTTC
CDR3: CASSTRTGLVETQYF